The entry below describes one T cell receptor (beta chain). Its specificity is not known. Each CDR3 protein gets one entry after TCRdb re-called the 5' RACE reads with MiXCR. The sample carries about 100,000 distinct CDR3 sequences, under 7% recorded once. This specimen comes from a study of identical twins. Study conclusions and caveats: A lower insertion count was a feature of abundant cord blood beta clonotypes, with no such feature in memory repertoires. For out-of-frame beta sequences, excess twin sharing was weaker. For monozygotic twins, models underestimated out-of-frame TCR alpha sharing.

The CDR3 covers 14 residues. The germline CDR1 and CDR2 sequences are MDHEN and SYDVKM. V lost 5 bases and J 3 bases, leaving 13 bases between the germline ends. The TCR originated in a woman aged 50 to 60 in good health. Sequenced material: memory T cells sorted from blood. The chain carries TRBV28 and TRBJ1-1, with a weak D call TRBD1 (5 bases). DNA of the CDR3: TGTGCCAGCAGTGGGACCCGACAGTACACTGAAGCTTTCTTT. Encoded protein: CASSGTRQYTEAFF.